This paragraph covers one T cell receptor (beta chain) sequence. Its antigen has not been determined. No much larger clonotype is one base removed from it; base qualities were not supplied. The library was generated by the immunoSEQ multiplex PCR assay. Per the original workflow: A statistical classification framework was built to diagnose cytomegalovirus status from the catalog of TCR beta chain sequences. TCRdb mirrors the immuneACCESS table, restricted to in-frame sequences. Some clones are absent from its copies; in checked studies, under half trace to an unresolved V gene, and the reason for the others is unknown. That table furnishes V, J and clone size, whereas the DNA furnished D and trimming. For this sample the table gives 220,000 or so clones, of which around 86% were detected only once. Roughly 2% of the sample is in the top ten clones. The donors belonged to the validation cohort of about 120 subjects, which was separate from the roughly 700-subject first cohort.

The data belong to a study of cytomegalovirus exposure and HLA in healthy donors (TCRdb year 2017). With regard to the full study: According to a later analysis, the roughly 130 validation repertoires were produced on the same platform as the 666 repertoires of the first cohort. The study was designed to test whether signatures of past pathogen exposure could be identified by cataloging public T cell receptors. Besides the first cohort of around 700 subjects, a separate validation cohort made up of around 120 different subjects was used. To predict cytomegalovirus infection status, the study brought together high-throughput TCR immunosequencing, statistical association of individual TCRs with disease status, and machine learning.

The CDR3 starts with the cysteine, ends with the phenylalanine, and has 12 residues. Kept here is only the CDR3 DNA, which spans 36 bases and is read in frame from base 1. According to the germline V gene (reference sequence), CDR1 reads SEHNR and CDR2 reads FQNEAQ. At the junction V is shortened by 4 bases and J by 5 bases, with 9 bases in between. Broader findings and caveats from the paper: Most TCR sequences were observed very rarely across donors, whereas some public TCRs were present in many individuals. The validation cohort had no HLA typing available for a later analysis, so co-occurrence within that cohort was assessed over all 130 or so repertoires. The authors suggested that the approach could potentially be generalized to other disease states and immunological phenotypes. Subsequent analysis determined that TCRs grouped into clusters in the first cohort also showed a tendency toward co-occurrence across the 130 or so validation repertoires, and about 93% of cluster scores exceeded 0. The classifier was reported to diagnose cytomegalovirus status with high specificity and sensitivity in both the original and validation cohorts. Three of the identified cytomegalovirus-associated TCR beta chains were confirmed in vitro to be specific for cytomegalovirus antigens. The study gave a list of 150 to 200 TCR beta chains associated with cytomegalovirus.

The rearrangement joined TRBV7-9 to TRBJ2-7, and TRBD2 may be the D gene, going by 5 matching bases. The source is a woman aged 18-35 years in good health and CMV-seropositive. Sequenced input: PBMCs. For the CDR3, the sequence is CASSWTGNEQYF. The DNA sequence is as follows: TGTGCCAGCAGCTGGACGGGAAACGAGCAGTACTTC.